This T cell receptor (beta chain) appears in the sequencing data of a study of spatial heterogeneity in lung cancer (dated by TCRdb to the late 2010s). The study in broad terms: Beta-chain transcripts were consistently detected in greater numbers than alpha-chain transcripts, which likely reflects a higher abundance of beta-chain transcripts. In the raw uncorrected reads, each unique combination of TCR and UMI appeared on average more than ten times. The study quantitatively compared TCR alpha and beta repertoires across multiple tumor regions, matched nontumor lung and blood in non-small cell lung cancer. Nonsynonymous mutation counts, determined by whole-exome sequencing of tumor tissue, were related to features of the TCR repertoire. At surgery, both alpha and beta chains were TCR-sequenced in 220 tumor regions, 63 to 65 matched nontumor lung samples and a few dozen PBMC samples.

Taken from cysteine to phenylalanine, the CDR3 has 12 residues. Kept here is only the CDR3 DNA, which spans 36 bases and is read in frame from base 1. CDR1 is given as MNHEY and CDR2 as SVGEGT, both from the germline V gene. Unmatched junction bases come to 8, with V trimmed by 9 bases and J by 9 bases. In the paper's terms, the time point label means: sample taken at primary tumor resection. Samples were obtained from approximately 76 patients with early-stage, untreated non-small cell lung cancer from the lung TRACERx cohort. Whole RNA extracted from tumor and nontumor lung tissue, or from cryopreserved PBMC samples, was used for TCR sequencing without cell sorting. Patients were selected for TCR sequencing only if sufficient RNA was available from at least two tumor regions. A note on this clonotype: Its antigen is not yet known. No much larger clone is present one base from it, and per-base qualities are unavailable.

Results the study describes overall, beyond this receptor: Ubiquitous expanded tumor TCRs were found in blood more often at tumor resection than at routine follow-up. Additional single-cell paired TCR alpha and beta sequencing was considered necessary to confirm, at a functional level, the hypothesis that regional TCRs recognize regional mutations.

The receptor library was made with 5' RACE. The sequencing machine was a NextSeq 500. The TCR library protocol attached a unique molecular identifier to each TCR cDNA molecule to allow correction of PCR and sequencing errors. Per the original workflow: Decombinator tools were used for TCR identification, UMI-based error correction and CDR3 extraction. Expanded TCRs were defined as those above a frequency of 2 per 1,000, corresponding to the top 1% of the tumor frequency distribution. Rényi diversity was computed with the R vegan package after subsampling each repertoire 100 times to 5,000 TCRs. CDR3 similarity networks were built from amino acid triplet string-kernel similarity, with CDR3s being connected when pairwise similarity was above 0.82. The public reads were reanalyzed by TCRdb: fastp trimming at Q25, MiXCR alignment, in-frame beta chains only. Every distinct CDR3 protein forms one entry, paired with its most common genes and DNA. The authors' filters were not applied to this entry. This sample comprises tens of thousands of distinct CDR3 sequences, over 9.5% of them detected only once. The top ten hold over 40% of the sample.

Recombination connected TRBV6-2 or TRBV6-3 to TRBJ2-1, with TRBD2 identical over 7 junction bases. Source: PBMCs, taken at surgery. This TCR came from a male donor with early-stage non-small cell lung cancer. The sequence in DNA is TGTGCCAGAGCCGGGCGGGAGTCTGAGCAGTTCTTC. The encoded protein is CARAGRESEQFF.